This TCR beta chain was profiled in a study of CD8+CD57+ T cells in acquired aplastic anemia. Study results and limitations: Patients and controls were found to share twenty-nine CD8+ CDR3 sequences.

Looked up from germline, CDR1 is SNHLY and CDR2 is FYNNEI. The CDR3 contains 15 residues. Between the trimmed V and J ends, which lost 0 bases and 4 bases, there was a span of 10 bases. TCR beta VDJ combinations and CDR3 sequences were profiled from genomic DNA. A single record per CDR3 protein comes from TCRdb applying MiXCR to the reads. The profile shows around 180,000 distinct CDR3 sequences, over 60% of them singletons. A remark on this clonotype: The antigen is not known.

The TCR originated in a human donor with severe aplastic anemia or a healthy control (not recorded which). J is TRBJ2-1 and V is TRBV2, with unresolved D. Sequencing used sorted CD4+, CD8+, or CD8+CD57+ T cells (not recorded which) from PBMCs. CDR3 in amino acids: CASSEAARPYNEQFF. In DNA, the CDR3 is TGTGCCAGCAGTGAAGCGGCTCGCCCGTACAATGAGCAGTTCTTC.